Shown below are 8 T cell receptor beta chains from a single sample sequenced in a study of T cell changes during pregnancy in multiple sclerosis. This table comes from immunoSEQ multiplex PCR, and its TCRdb copy is limited to in-frame clones, with some not included. The data contain about 30,000 clones, around 89% of them seen just once; the ten biggest clones take up 3.5%. The sample in question was CD4+ T cells from peripheral blood mononuclear cells, obtained in the first trimester of pregnancy. The origin of the receptors is a female donor in good health, enrolled as a control in a pregnancy study.

This clone was seen a single time. The chain uses TRBV19 and TRBJ2-1; D remains ambiguous. This CDR3 has 14 amino acids. The V gene lost 6 bases and the J gene lost 6 bases, with 15 bases spanning the gap. CDR1 is LNHDA, CDR2 SQIVND, per germline (reference sequence). CDR3 loop: CASSPSWLGNEQFF. The CDR3 nucleotides are TGTGCCAGTAGCCCCAGCTGGCTAGGCAATGAGCAGTTCTTC.

V gene TRBV6-5 combines with J gene TRBJ1-1, with D possibly being TRBD1 (6 bases). V was shortened by 2 bases and J by 5 bases, with 9 bases between the two germline ends. Germline V gene sequence: CDR1 MNHEY, CDR2 SVGAGI. The CDR3 consists of 13 residues. CDR3 region: CASSYATGTEAFF. As DNA, the CDR3 is TGTGCCAGCAGTTACGCCACAGGGACTGAAGCTTTCTTT.

In DNA, the CDR3 is TGTGCCAGCAGTGAAAGGTGGACTAGCGGGGGGTTTCCCTCCTACGAGCAGTACTTC. It yields the protein CASSERWTSGGFPSYEQYF. This chain connects TRBV6-1 to TRBJ2-7; 14 bases are shared with TRBD2. The CDR3 spans 19 residues. V shed 2 bases and J 0 bases; nucleotides not matched to a gene: 9. The V gene's germline CDR1 is MNHNS and CDR2 SASEGT.

The chain employs TRBV6-5 and TRBJ2-1, with D unresolved. Trimming removed 6 bases at V and 10 bases at J, with 19 bases between. Germline CDR1 and CDR2: MNHEY and SVGAGI. The CDR3 length is 14 residues. The DNA for the CDR3 is TGTGCCAGCAGCCCCCCTAGTGGATTTCGGGAGCAGTTCTTC. Its protein product is CASSPPSGFREQFF.

The V call is TRBV7-8, the J call TRBJ1-6; D is perhaps TRBD1 (5 bases). The V and J ends lost 4 bases and 10 bases respectively, with 11 bases between them. The CDR3 is made up of 13 amino acids. Germline loops: CDR1 SGHVS, CDR2 FQNEAQ. Here the CDR3 reads CASSSPGWSPLHF. In nucleotides, the CDR3 is TGTGCCAGCAGCTCTCCAGGGTGGTCACCCCTCCACTTT.

The chain uses TRBV28 and TRBJ1-1; 9 bases fit TRBD1. CDR1 is MDHEN and CDR2 is SYDVKM in the germline V gene. CDR3 length equals 14 residues. Trimming removed 5 bases from V and 6 bases from J; junction bases left unmatched: 7. The CDR3 DNA reads TGTGCCAGCAGTACAGGGGGCAAAGTAGCTGAAGCTTTCTTT. It translates to CASSTGGKVAEAFF.

The J gene is TRBJ1-1, the V gene TRBV6-5; D might be TRBD1 (5 bases). V lost 2 bases, J lost 3 bases, and 13 bases lay in between. Germline loops: CDR1 MNHEY, CDR2 SVGAGI. The CDR3 spans 15 residues. The CDR3 reads CASSYTTGEDTEAFF. In DNA form, the CDR3 reads TGTGCCAGCAGTTACACGACGGGGGAGGACACTGAAGCTTTCTTT.

The chain carries TRBV6-6 and TRBJ2-2; tentatively, D is TRBD1 (6 bases). The CDR3 totals 13 residues. Germline loops: CDR1 MNHNY, CDR2 SVGAGI (reference sequence). V was clipped by 7 bases and J by 5 bases, with 11 bases between them. Here the CDR3 DNA reads TGTGCCAGCACCGCAGACAGGACCGGGGAGCTGTTTTTT. Its translation: CASTADRTGELFF.